This is a list of T cell receptor beta chains from one sample in a study of OX40 agonist ivuxolimab in advanced cancers. Clones were read by immunoSEQ multiplex PCR, and TCRdb kept only the in-frame ones, dropping some. The top ten hold roughly 15% of the sample, which has 30,000 or so clones, 65% to 85% seen once. This specimen was CD4+ or CD8+ T cells sorted from blood, taken in a trial of the OX40 agonist ivuxolimab. The receptor source for this set is an adult with an advanced solid tumor such as melanoma, head and neck, liver or kidney cancer. CDR3s include the opening cysteine and the closing phenylalanine or tryptophan. The D gene is left open where the match is weak. Size is stated for part of the rows, as once, few or many counts, or as a class when the clone is expanded.

J gene	V gene	D gene	clone size	CDR3 DNA	CDR3 protein
TRBJ2-3	TRBV10-1	TRBD2	NA	TGCGCCAGCAGTGAGAGACTAGCGGGGGCCACAGATACGCAGTATTTT	CASSERLAGATDTQYF
TRBJ2-2	TRBV9	TRBD2	NA	TGTGCCAGCAGCGTAGGTCCGGGACTAGCGGGGGGGTACACCGGGGAGCTGTTTTTT	CASSVGPGLAGGYTGELFF
TRBJ2-7	TRBV7-9	TRBD1	NA	TGTGCCAGCAGCTTAAATGTAGGACAGGGCTACGAGCAGTACTTC	CASSLNVGQGYEQYF
TRBJ2-7	TRBV18	TRBD2	NA	TGTGCCAGCTCACTACCGGGACTAGCGAACGAGCAGTACTTC	CASSLPGLANEQYF
TRBJ2-3	TRBV6-5	TRBD1	NA	TGTGCCAGCAGTTCCGGGACAGGGGGCAAATATACGCAGTATTTT	CASSSGTGGKYTQYF
TRBJ2-2	TRBV5-6	NA	once	TGTGCCAGCAGCCTCAGGGACATCCGGGGGGACACCGGGGAGCTGTTTTTT	CASSLRDIRGDTGELFF
TRBJ2-1	TRBV25-1	NA	NA	TGTGCCAGCAGTGGGGTAGCCCAGTTCTTC	CASSGVAQFF
TRBJ2-2	TRBV15	NA	NA	TGTGCCACCAGCAGAGGGATGAACACCGGGGAGCTGTTTTTT	CATSRGMNTGELFF
TRBJ2-3	TRBV28	NA	NA	TGTGCCAGCAGTCCCCGAGGAGCGGGACACACAGATACGCAGTATTTT	CASSPRGAGHTDTQYF
TRBJ2-7	TRBV5-1	NA	NA	TGCGCCAGCAGCCTTAGCGGCAGCTCCTACGAGCAGTACTTC	CASSLSGSSYEQYF
TRBJ2-4	TRBV5-1	TRBD1	NA	TGCGCCAGCAGCGGTGGACAGGGGGCTGACATTCAGTACTTC	CASSGGQGADIQYF
TRBJ1-1	TRBV5-1	NA	NA	TGCGCCAGCAGACGGGACGGTAACACTGAAGCTTTCTTT	CASRRDGNTEAFF
TRBJ1-4	TRBV28	TRBD1	NA	TGTGCCAGCAGTTCCAGGGACAGGGGGGATGAAAAACTGTTTTTT	CASSSRDRGDEKLFF
TRBJ2-5	TRBV6-1	TRBD2	NA	TGTGCCAGCAGTCCCAAGCTAGCGGCCCAAGAGACCCAGTACTTC	CASSPKLAAQETQYF
TRBJ2-2	TRBV6-1	NA	few	TGTGCCAGCAGTGAAAAAAAGAAGGACACCGGGGAGCTGTTTTTT	CASSEKKKDTGELFF
TRBJ2-7	TRBV18	TRBD1	NA	TGTGCCAGCTCACCAGGAGGACAGGATCGATACGAGCAGTACTTC	CASSPGGQDRYEQYF
TRBJ1-2	TRBV21-1	NA	NA	TGTGCCAGCAGTGACCCCTTAGGCTACACCTTC	CASSDPLGYTF
TRBJ1-1	TRBV20-1	NA	NA	TGCAGTGCTAGAGACGCTGAAGCTTTCTTT	CSARDAEAFF
TRBJ2-1	TRBV5-1	NA	once	TGCGCCAGCAGCTTGATCCGGGAAACCTACAATGAGCAGTTCTTC	CASSLIRETYNEQFF